What follows is one TCR beta chain and its context. The antigen remains unidentified. Time point in this sample: peripheral blood 6 weeks after treatment start. Individual patients had between 1 and 8 samples, taken pretreatment and on-treatment. The data are from a study of PD-L1 blockade in urothelial cancer. Study in general: Patients had received 0 to 3 prior chemotherapy regimens. Study-wide results and caveats: Below-median TCR clonality that was measured in pretreatment blood predicted better survival.

TCRdb's table, derived via immunoSEQ multiplex PCR, lists solely in-frame clones and lacks some. Of about 40,000 clones in the sample, approximately 80% were seen once. The germline V gene has CDR1 SGHTA and CDR2 FQGTGA. The ends were cut back, 2 bases at V and 4 bases at J, with 5 bases in the middle. This CDR3 is built from 13 residues. The sequence was obtained from a man aged 35 to 55 with urothelial cancer. The specimen comprised PBMCs, sampled around atezolizumab (anti-PD-L1) treatment. The genes are TRBV7-3 and TRBJ1-4; D remains ambiguous. The CDR3 region is CASSLGVNEKLFF. The CDR3 region has the DNA TGTGCCAGCAGCTTAGGAGTTAATGAAAAACTGTTTTTT.